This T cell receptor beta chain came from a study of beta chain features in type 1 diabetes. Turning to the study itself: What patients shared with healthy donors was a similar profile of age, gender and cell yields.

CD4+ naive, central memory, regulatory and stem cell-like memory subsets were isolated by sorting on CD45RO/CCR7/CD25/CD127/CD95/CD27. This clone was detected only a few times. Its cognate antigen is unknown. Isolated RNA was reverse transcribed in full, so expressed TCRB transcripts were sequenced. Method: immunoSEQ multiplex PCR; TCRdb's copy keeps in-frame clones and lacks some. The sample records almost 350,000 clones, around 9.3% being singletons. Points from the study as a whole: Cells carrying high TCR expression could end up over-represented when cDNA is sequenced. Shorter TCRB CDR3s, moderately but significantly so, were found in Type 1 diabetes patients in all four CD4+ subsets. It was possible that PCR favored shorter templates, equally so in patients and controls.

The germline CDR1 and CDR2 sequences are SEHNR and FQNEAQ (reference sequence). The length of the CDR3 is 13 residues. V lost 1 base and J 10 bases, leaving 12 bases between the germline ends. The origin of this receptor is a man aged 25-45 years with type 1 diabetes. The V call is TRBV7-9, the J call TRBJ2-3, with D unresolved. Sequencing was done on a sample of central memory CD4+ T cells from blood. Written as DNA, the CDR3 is TGTGCCAGCAGCTTAGTGGGTTTTAAGGCGCAGTATTTT. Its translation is CASSLVGFKAQYF.